What follows describes a single T cell receptor (beta chain). Measured with immunoSEQ multiplex PCR; TCRdb has only the in-frame clones, and not every one. The data show 350,000 to 400,000 clones, approximately 87% seen once. The CDR3 has 13 residues. The V gene end was trimmed by 4 bases and the J gene end by 5 bases; junction bases not matched to a gene: 4. CDR1 and CDR2 (germline): KGHSY, FQNENV. This sample is drawn from a study of blood T cell repertoires in COVID-19. Study at large: Donors in Cohort 3 counted as recovered after two negative PCRs, clearance, or symptom resolution.

The TCR sequence derives from a man in his forties in a cohort exposed to, infected with or recovered from COVID-19 (not recorded which). The V gene is TRBV16, the J gene TRBJ1-1, with 7 bases identical to TRBD1. What was sequenced was PBMCs or T cells enriched from blood (not recorded which). Here the CDR3 DNA reads TGTGCCAGCAGCCGTACGACAGGGACTGAAGCTTTCTTT. Translating gives CASSRTTGTEAFF.